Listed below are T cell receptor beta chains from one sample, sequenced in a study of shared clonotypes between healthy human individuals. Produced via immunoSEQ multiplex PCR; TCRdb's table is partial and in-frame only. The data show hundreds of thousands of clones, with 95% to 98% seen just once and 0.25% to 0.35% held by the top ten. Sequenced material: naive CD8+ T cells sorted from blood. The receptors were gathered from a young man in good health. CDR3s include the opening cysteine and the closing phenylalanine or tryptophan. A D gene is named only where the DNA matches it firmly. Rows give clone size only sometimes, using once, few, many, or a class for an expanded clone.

CDR3 DNA: TGTGCCAGCAGACAATCCTTCCTGCCGGGACTCCCTCGCACAGATACGCAGTATTTT
CDR3 protein: CASRQSFLPGLPRTDTQYF
clone size: NA
D gene: NA
J gene: TRBJ2-3
V gene: TRBV28

CDR3 DNA: TGTGACTCAGCGGGGCAGGGTGGGGCCAACGTCCTGACTTTC
CDR3 protein: CDSAGQGGANVLTF
clone size: few
D gene: TRBD2
J gene: TRBJ2-6
V gene: TRBV7-9

CDR3 DNA: TGTGCCAGCAGTTACAGAGCGGGACCCACCGGGGAGCTGTTTTTT
CDR3 protein: CASSYRAGPTGELFF
clone size: NA
D gene: TRBD2
J gene: TRBJ2-2
V gene: TRBV6-6

CDR3 DNA: TGTGCCTGGAGCCCCGGGACAGGCTACGAGCAGTACTTC
CDR3 protein: CAWSPGTGYEQYF
clone size: NA
D gene: TRBD1
J gene: TRBJ2-7
V gene: TRBV30

CDR3 DNA: TGCGCCAGCAGCTTGGCGCCTAACAGGGGCCTGGGCTACGAGCAGTACTTC
CDR3 protein: CASSLAPNRGLGYEQYF
clone size: NA
D gene: TRBD1
J gene: TRBJ2-7
V gene: TRBV5-1

CDR3 DNA: TGTGCCAGCAGTGATATAAGGGAGTTCTCCTACGAGCAGTACTTC
CDR3 protein: CASSDIREFSYEQYF
clone size: NA
D gene: NA
J gene: TRBJ2-7
V gene: TRBV2

CDR3 DNA: TGTGCCAGCAGTCACCCGGGACAGGGCGACCAGCCCCAGCATTTT
CDR3 protein: CASSHPGQGDQPQHF
clone size: NA
D gene: TRBD1
J gene: TRBJ1-5
V gene: TRBV2

CDR3 DNA: TGTGCCAGCGCCCCTCTGAGATTAGATACGCAGTATTTT
CDR3 protein: CASAPLRLDTQYF
clone size: NA
D gene: NA
J gene: TRBJ2-3
V gene: TRBV9

CDR3 DNA: TGCGCCAGCGAAGGGAGTACGAACACCGGGGAGCTGTTTTTT
CDR3 protein: CASEGSTNTGELFF
clone size: NA
D gene: NA
J gene: TRBJ2-2
V gene: TRBV5-1

CDR3 DNA: TGCAGCGTTGAAGACCTGGGGAGGGGGAACGACGAGCAGTACTTC
CDR3 protein: CSVEDLGRGNDEQYF
clone size: NA
D gene: NA
J gene: TRBJ2-7
V gene: TRBV29-1

CDR3 DNA: TGTGCCAGCAGTTTCCTCCTGGGACAACAAGAGACCCAGTACTTC
CDR3 protein: CASSFLLGQQETQYF
clone size: once
D gene: NA
J gene: TRBJ2-5
V gene: TRBV28

CDR3 DNA: TGTGCCAGCAGCTTACTGTCCCGGGGCCTCTACAATGAGCAGTTCTTC
CDR3 protein: CASSLLSRGLYNEQFF
clone size: few
D gene: NA
J gene: TRBJ2-1
V gene: TRBV7-8

CDR3 DNA: TGTGCCAGCAGTACTATAGCGGGAGGGATGGATGAGCAGTTCTTC
CDR3 protein: CASSTIAGGMDEQFF
clone size: NA
D gene: TRBD2
J gene: TRBJ2-1
V gene: TRBV28

CDR3 DNA: TGCAGCGGGCGGGACACCGACACAAATACGCAGTATTTT
CDR3 protein: CSGRDTDTNTQYF
clone size: NA
D gene: NA
J gene: TRBJ2-3
V gene: TRBV29-1

CDR3 DNA: TGTGCCAGCAGTTCTACAGGGGATGAGCAGTTCTTC
CDR3 protein: CASSSTGDEQFF
clone size: NA
D gene: TRBD1
J gene: TRBJ2-1
V gene: TRBV5-6

CDR3 DNA: TGTGCCAGCACCGTAGTGCCAGCCACCTACAATGAGCAGTTCTTC
CDR3 protein: CASTVVPATYNEQFF
clone size: NA
D gene: NA
J gene: TRBJ2-1
V gene: TRBV9

CDR3 DNA: TGTGCCAGCAGCCAAGAGGAAAACAGGATCACAGATACGCAGTATTTT
CDR3 protein: CASSQEENRITDTQYF
clone size: NA
D gene: NA
J gene: TRBJ2-3
V gene: TRBV14

CDR3 DNA: TGTGCCAGCAGCGTAGGACTGGACGTCTACGAGCAGTACTTC
CDR3 protein: CASSVGLDVYEQYF
clone size: NA
D gene: NA
J gene: TRBJ2-7
V gene: TRBV9

CDR3 DNA: TGTGCCAGCAGCGTAGGAGACAGCGATCAGCCCCAGCATTTT
CDR3 protein: CASSVGDSDQPQHF
clone size: NA
D gene: NA
J gene: TRBJ1-5
V gene: TRBV9

CDR3 DNA: TGTGCCAGCGGGACAAACCCGGGCACTAATGAAAAACTGTTTTTT
CDR3 protein: CASGTNPGTNEKLFF
clone size: NA
D gene: NA
J gene: TRBJ1-4
V gene: TRBV7-9

CDR3 DNA: TGTGCCAGCAGCGCCCCCGGGACAGGGAGAAGGGAGACCCAGTACTTC
CDR3 protein: CASSAPGTGRRETQYF
clone size: NA
D gene: TRBD1
J gene: TRBJ2-5
V gene: TRBV9

CDR3 DNA: TGTGCCAGCAGCTTAGGGGCGAGGGACACTGAAGCTTTCTTT
CDR3 protein: CASSLGARDTEAFF
clone size: once
D gene: NA
J gene: TRBJ1-1
V gene: TRBV13

CDR3 DNA: TGTGCCAGCAGTTCGGAGTTCACAGATACGCAGTATTTT
CDR3 protein: CASSSEFTDTQYF
clone size: NA
D gene: NA
J gene: TRBJ2-3
V gene: TRBV6-5

CDR3 DNA: TGCGCCAGCAGCTTGGGACAGATAGATGAAGCTTTCTTT
CDR3 protein: CASSLGQIDEAFF
clone size: NA
D gene: NA
J gene: TRBJ1-1
V gene: TRBV5-1

CDR3 DNA: TGTGCCAGCAGCTTAAATACGAACACTGAAGCTTTCTTT
CDR3 protein: CASSLNTNTEAFF
clone size: NA
D gene: NA
J gene: TRBJ1-1
V gene: TRBV7-3

CDR3 DNA: TGTGCCAGCAGGAACAGACAGGGGCCGCAGTATTTT
CDR3 protein: CASRNRQGPQYF
clone size: NA
D gene: TRBD1
J gene: TRBJ2-3
V gene: TRBV7-9

CDR3 DNA: TGCGCCAGCTGCTCAAGCGGGAGAGTGGAAGATACGCAGTATTTT
CDR3 protein: CASCSSGRVEDTQYF
clone size: once
D gene: TRBD2
J gene: TRBJ2-3
V gene: TRBV5-1

CDR3 DNA: TGCGCCAGCAGCGCGGGACTAGCGGGAGAAGATGAGCAGTACTTC
CDR3 protein: CASSAGLAGEDEQYF
clone size: NA
D gene: TRBD2
J gene: TRBJ2-7
V gene: TRBV5-1

CDR3 DNA: TGTGCCAGCAGTGGCTTGAACACTGAAGCTTTCTTT
CDR3 protein: CASSGLNTEAFF
clone size: NA
D gene: NA
J gene: TRBJ1-1
V gene: TRBV25-1

CDR3 DNA: TGTGCCAGCAGCCCTTGGGGACAGGGGGGTAACTACGAGCAGTACTTC
CDR3 protein: CASSPWGQGGNYEQYF
clone size: NA
D gene: TRBD1
J gene: TRBJ2-7
V gene: TRBV11-2

CDR3 DNA: TGTGCCAGCAGCTTCACCGAGGACAGGGGCATGAATATAGGGGAGCTGTTTTTT
CDR3 protein: CASSFTEDRGMNIGELFF
clone size: NA
D gene: TRBD1
J gene: TRBJ2-2
V gene: TRBV7-9

CDR3 DNA: TGTGCCAGCAGCGTTCGGGACTCCTCCTACGAGCAGTACTTC
CDR3 protein: CASSVRDSSYEQYF
clone size: once
D gene: NA
J gene: TRBJ2-7
V gene: TRBV9

CDR3 DNA: TGCAGCGTGAAGAAGGAGGAGACCCAGTACTTC
CDR3 protein: CSVKKEETQYF
clone size: NA
D gene: NA
J gene: TRBJ2-5
V gene: TRBV29-1

CDR3 DNA: TGTGCCAGCAGCTTAGATTACGGCAGGGGGCGTGAGCAGTTCTTC
CDR3 protein: CASSLDYGRGREQFF
clone size: NA
D gene: TRBD1
J gene: TRBJ2-1
V gene: TRBV7-6

CDR3 DNA: TGTGCCAGCAGCAAAATCCCAGGGGCTCGCACAGATACGCAGTATTTT
CDR3 protein: CASSKIPGARTDTQYF
clone size: NA
D gene: NA
J gene: TRBJ2-3
V gene: TRBV7-3

CDR3 DNA: TGCGCCAGCAGCCGAGAGTCAGGGTCAGGAGAGACCCAGTACTTC
CDR3 protein: CASSRESGSGETQYF
clone size: NA
D gene: NA
J gene: TRBJ2-5
V gene: TRBV4-1

CDR3 DNA: TGTGCCAGCTCACCACCGGACTCCGGAGAGTACGAGCAGTACTTC
CDR3 protein: CASSPPDSGEYEQYF
clone size: NA
D gene: NA
J gene: TRBJ2-7
V gene: TRBV18

CDR3 DNA: TGTGCCAGCAGCTTGGGGGGACAGGGTATTTACGAGCAGTACTTC
CDR3 protein: CASSLGGQGIYEQYF
clone size: NA
D gene: TRBD1
J gene: TRBJ2-7
V gene: TRBV5-6